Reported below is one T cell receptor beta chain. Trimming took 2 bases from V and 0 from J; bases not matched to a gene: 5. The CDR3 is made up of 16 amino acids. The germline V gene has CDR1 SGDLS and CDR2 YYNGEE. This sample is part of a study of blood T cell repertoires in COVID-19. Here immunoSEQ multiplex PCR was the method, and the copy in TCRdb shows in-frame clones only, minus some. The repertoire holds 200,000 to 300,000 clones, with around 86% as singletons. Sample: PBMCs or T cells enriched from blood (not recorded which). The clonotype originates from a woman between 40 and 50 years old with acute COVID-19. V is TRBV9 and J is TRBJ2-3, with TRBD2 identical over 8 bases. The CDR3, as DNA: TGTGCCAGCAGCGTTACTAGCGGAGCCAGCACAGATACGCAGTATTTT. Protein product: CASSVTSGASTDTQYF.